Shown below are 28 T cell receptor beta chains from a single sample sequenced in a study of shared clonotypes between healthy human individuals (TCRdb year 2020). The receptor library was made with the immunoSEQ multiplex PCR assay. Sourced from immuneACCESS, this table was stored by TCRdb with only in-frame sequences that have V and J called. A share of the clones is absent; for the studies checked, an unresolved V gene accounts for under half, and the remainder has no known explanation. Within this sample are about 2.4 million clones, with under 95% of them counted one time only. 0.36% of the sample belongs to the ten largest clones. The sequencing input was naive CD4+ T cells from PBMCs. In light of the paper, this sample's cell subset or site label describes: CD45RA+ positively selected. The receptors come from a man between 18 and 29 years old in good health. Some clones in this sample may be carry-over from other donors' samples.

The chain is built from TRBV28 and TRBJ1-1; D not certain. V was shortened by 6 bases and J by 4 bases, with 9 bases between the two germline ends. The CDR3 has 12 residues. Germline CDR1 is MDHEN and CDR2 is SYDVKM. The CDR3 region has the DNA TGTGCCAGCAGCCGTACAGCCACTGAAGCTTTCTTT. It yields the protein CASSRTATEAFF.

The chain recombines TRBV7-9 with TRBJ2-7, with 8 bases aligning to TRBD2. CDR1 is SEHNR, CDR2 FQNEAQ, per germline (reference sequence). J lost 5 bases, V lost 6 bases, and 15 bases had no gene match. This CDR3 is 16 amino acids long. CDR3 residues: CASSPTLIVGGDEQYF. DNA of the CDR3: TGTGCCAGCAGTCCAACCCTAATAGTCGGGGGGGACGAGCAGTACTTC.

The gene calls are TRBV29-1 and TRBJ2-7; possible D gene TRBD1, 6 bases. CDR1 and CDR2 from the germline V gene are SQVTM and ANQGSEA. V was trimmed by 3 bases and J by 6 bases, leaving 12 bases between them. The CDR3 consists of 12 residues. Here the CDR3 DNA reads TGCAGCGTTGACAGGGGCGCCGGCGAGCAGTACTTC. Its protein is CSVDRGAGEQYF.

A single count supports this clone. This rearrangement joins TRBV29-1 to TRBJ2-5; 8 bases fit TRBD2. The germline V gene encodes CDR1 SQVTM and CDR2 ANQGSEA. The CDR3 covers 13 residues. V dropped 7 bases and J dropped 5; count of bases not matched to a gene: 9. DNA for the CDR3: TGCAGCGATGTGCGGGGGGCCGGGGAGACCCAGTACTTC. Translation: CSDVRGAGETQYF.

The table lists this clone with a count of one. The chain recombines TRBV10-3 with TRBJ2-7, with unresolved D. Germline CDR1 ENHRY, CDR2 SYGVKD. The CDR3 extends over 14 amino acids. Trimming pared 2 bases from V and 3 bases from J, leaving 11 bases between. The CDR3 sequence: CAISETGPHYEQYF. The CDR3 DNA reads as TGTGCCATCAGTGAGACCGGGCCTCACTACGAGCAGTACTTC.

Remarks on this clone: The sample holds other DNA sequences that translate to the same CDR3. The chain links TRBV5-1 to TRBJ2-3; 8 nucleotides match TRBD1. The ends lost 0 bases at V and 0 bases at J; junction bases unmatched: 0. CDR3 length: 15 amino acids. Looked up from germline, CDR1 is SGHRS and CDR2 is YFSETQ. In nucleotides, the CDR3 is TGCGCCAGCAGCTTGGACAGGGGGAGCACAGATACGCAGTATTTT. Translated: CASSLDRGSTDTQYF. The whole variable domain, filled in from reference TRBV5-1 and TRBJ2-3, reads KAGVTQTPRYLIKTRGQQVTLSCSPISGHRSVSWYQQTPGQGLQFLFEYFSETQRNKGNFPGRFSGRQFSNSRSEMNVSTLELGDSALYLCASSLDRGSTDTQYFGPGTRLTVL.

V usage is TRBV5-6 and J usage is TRBJ1-5; tentatively, D is TRBD1 (5 bases). Germline V gene sequence: CDR1 SGHDT, CDR2 YYEEEE. The CDR3 loop spans 14 amino acids. Trimming left V 4 bases short and J 6 bases short, with 14 bases between. The CDR3 region has the DNA TGTGCCAGCAGCCGACCCGGGGCCGGTCAGCCCCAGCATTTT. Its protein product is CASSRPGAGQPQHF.

The rearrangement uses TRBV7-3 and TRBJ2-7; D may be TRBD2 (6 bases). Germline V lookup: CDR1 SGHTA, CDR2 FQGTGA. Trimming cost V 2 bases and J 9 bases, with 14 bases left between them. This CDR3 has 13 residues. Here the CDR3 DNA reads TGTGCCAGCAGCTTACTAGCGAGATTTCCGCAGTACTTC. This encodes CASSLLARFPQYF.

The chain uses TRBV28 and TRBJ2-7, with 7 bases identical to TRBD1. With 5 bases clipped from V and 4 bases from J, the junction kept 5 bases outside the gene matches. Germline lookup yields CDR1 MDHEN and CDR2 SYDVKM. The CDR3 covers 13 residues. Here the CDR3 DNA reads TGTGCCAGCAGTATTAACAGGGGTTACGAGCAGTACTTC. This sequence encodes CASSINRGYEQYF.

The rearrangement links TRBV28 to TRBJ2-5; TRBD2 agrees at 8 bases. Germline trimming cut 5 bases from V and 0 bases from J; bases unmatched to any gene: 5. Germline V gene lookup returns CDR1 MDHEN and CDR2 SYDVKM. This CDR3 contains 15 residues. As DNA, the CDR3 is TGTGCCAGCAGTGGCGGGGGGCGGAACCAAGAGACCCAGTACTTC. It encodes CASSGGGRNQETQYF.

This chain joins TRBV7-2 and TRBJ1-2, with D possibly TRBD1 on 5 matching bases. Germline-derived CDR1 and CDR2 are SGHTA and FQGNSA. This CDR3 is 13 amino acids long. V was clipped by 5 bases and J by 4 bases, with 11 bases between them. The CDR3 sequence: CASSGPGPYGYTF. CDR3 nucleotide sequence: TGTGCCAGCAGCGGTCCAGGGCCCTATGGCTACACCTTC. Supplemented by reference TRBV7-2 and TRBJ1-2, the full variable domain reads GAGVSQSPSNKVTEKGKDVELRCDPISGHTALYWYRQSLGQGLEFLIYFQGNSAPDKSGLPSDRFSAERTGGSVSTLTIQRTQQEDSAVYLCASSGPGPYGYTFGSGTRLTVV.

V is TRBV18 and J is TRBJ2-1, with unresolved D. V gave up 5 bases and J gave up 4 bases, with 9 bases separating them. Per germline, CDR1 KGHSH and CDR2 LQKENI. This CDR3 region has 13 residues. CDR3 DNA: TGTGCCAGCTCATCAAAATTGTACAATGAGCAGTTCTTC. Encoded protein: CASSSKLYNEQFF.

V gene TRBV15 combines with J gene TRBJ1-1; 7 bases map to TRBD1. V trimming: 4 bases; J trimming: 3 bases; junction bases outside the gene matches: 8. The CDR3 has 15 amino acids. In germline, CDR1 is LNHNV, CDR2 YYDKDF (reference sequence). The CDR3 DNA is TGTGCCACCAGCACCAACAGGGGCGGGCACACTGAAGCTTTCTTT. Translated: CATSTNRGGHTEAFF.

V gene TRBV6-5 combines with J gene TRBJ1-2; TRBD1 aligns across 9 bases. The CDR3 has 12 residues. The germline V gene encodes CDR1 MNHEY and CDR2 SVGAGI. With 10 bases clipped from V and 2 bases from J, the junction kept 2 bases outside the gene matches. The CDR3 DNA sequence: TGTGCCATCGGGACAGGGAACTATGGCTACACCTTC. This sequence encodes CAIGTGNYGYTF.

The chain is built from TRBV7-9 and TRBJ2-2; no reliable D call. Trimming stripped 3 bases from V and 3 bases from J, with 14 bases between. Germline V lookup: CDR1 SEHNR, CDR2 FQNEAQ (reference sequence). The CDR3 has 16 amino acids. CDR3 sequence: CASSFLRVVDTGELFF. The CDR3 DNA reads as TGTGCCAGCAGCTTCCTCCGGGTCGTGGACACCGGGGAGCTGTTTTTT.

DNA of the CDR3: TGTGCCATCAGTGACCAGGTGAATCCATCTGGAAACACCATATATTTT. Translated: CAISDQVNPSGNTIYF. This chain connects TRBV10-3 to TRBJ1-3; no clear D gene. The CDR3 totals 16 residues. V lost 3 bases, J lost 1 base, and 13 bases lay in between. Germline values: CDR1 ENHRY, CDR2 SYGVKD.

The V and J genes are TRBV7-6 and TRBJ2-1; tentative D call: TRBD2 (5 bases). The ends were cut back, 4 bases at V and 6 bases at J, with 16 bases in the middle. This CDR3 has 15 amino acids. The germline CDR1 and CDR2 sequences are SGHVS and FNYEAQ. The CDR3 loop reads CASSSGPSPGNEQFF. Written as DNA, the CDR3 is TGTGCCAGCAGCTCCGGACCTAGCCCAGGCAATGAGCAGTTCTTC.

The chain links TRBV6-5 to TRBJ2-3, with D unclear. The CDR3 is made up of 13 amino acids. V gave up 6 bases and J gave up 0 bases, with 7 bases separating them. Germline assignment: CDR1 MNHEY and CDR2 SVGAGI. CDR3 sequence (DNA): TGTGCCAGCAGACATGATAGCACAGATACGCAGTATTTT. Its translation: CASRHDSTDTQYF.

This clone is a singleton in its sample. The chain recombines TRBV5-1 with TRBJ1-1, with D possibly TRBD1 on 5 matching bases. V shed 0 bases and J shed 0 bases, with 12 bases lying between them. Germline V gene data show CDR1 as SGHRS and CDR2 as YFSETQ. The CDR3 has 16 amino acids. CDR3 sequence (DNA): TGCGCCAGCAGCTTGGCCGGCGGGACCTTGAACACTGAAGCTTTCTTT. Protein sequence: CASSLAGGTLNTEAFF.

This chain links TRBV11-2 with TRBJ2-5; the match to TRBD2 covers 13 bases. This CDR3 has 18 residues. Looked up from germline, CDR1 is SGHAT and CDR2 is FQNNGV. V lost 5 bases, J lost 5 bases, and 14 bases stayed unmatched. The CDR3 region is CASSQPGTSGMWLETQYF. CDR3 coding DNA: TGTGCCAGCAGCCAACCCGGGACTAGCGGGATGTGGTTGGAGACCCAGTACTTC.

The rearrangement uses TRBV11-2 and TRBJ2-1; the match to TRBD2 covers 10 bases. V shed 1 base and J 0 bases; nucleotides not matched to a gene: 3. The CDR3 is 17 amino acids. The germline CDR1 and CDR2 sequences are SGHAT and FQNNGV. The CDR3 loop is CASSLGPSGSSYNEQFF. The DNA for the CDR3 is TGTGCCAGCAGCTTAGGACCTAGCGGGAGCTCCTACAATGAGCAGTTCTTC.

The rearrangement links TRBV28 to TRBJ1-2, with TRBD1 identical over 7 bases. This CDR3 has 16 amino acids. The J segment lost 1 base and the V segment lost 5 bases, leaving 10 bases of the junction unmatched. Germline V gene lookup returns CDR1 MDHEN and CDR2 SYDVKM. The DNA of the CDR3 is TGTGCCAGCAGTACCGGGGGGACAGTGTTTAACTATGGCTACACCTTC. Protein product: CASSTGGTVFNYGYTF.

V and J are TRBV6-6 and TRBJ2-3; D might be TRBD1 (5 bases). The CDR3 has 15 amino acids. The V end lost 6 bases, the J end lost 2 bases, and 15 bases lay between the germline ends. The germline gives CDR1 MNHNY, CDR2 SVGAGI (reference sequence). The CDR3 nucleotides read TGTGCCAGCAGGGGGCGCGATAGCCCCACAGATACGCAGTATTTT. Its translation: CASRGRDSPTDTQYF.

The rearrangement joins TRBV7-2 to TRBJ2-5; 7 nucleotides align to TRBD2. Germline V gene lookup returns CDR1 SGHTA and CDR2 FQGNSA. The V gene end was trimmed by 5 bases and the J gene end by 4 bases; junction bases not matched to a gene: 13. The CDR3 is made up of 16 amino acids. DNA of the CDR3: TGTGCCAGCAGCATCACACTAGCGCTCTCCACAGAGACCCAGTACTTC. This sequence encodes CASSITLALSTETQYF.

Worth noting for this clone: The same CDR3 is also encoded by other DNA sequences in this sample. The CDR3 reads CSVDGGAYEQYF. The CDR3 DNA follows: TGCAGCGTTGACGGAGGGGCCTACGAGCAGTACTTC. The chain carries TRBV29-1 and TRBJ2-7; TRBD2 might be the D (6 bases). V was pared by 3 bases and J by 2 bases, with 8 bases between. CDR3 length: 12 residues. The germline V gene has CDR1 SQVTM and CDR2 ANQGSEA.

The V gene is TRBV6-1, the J gene TRBJ2-7; D is perhaps TRBD1 or TRBD2 (5 bases each). The germline CDR1 and CDR2 sequences are MNHNS and SASEGT. This CDR3 contains 14 residues. Trimming removed 6 bases from V and 7 bases from J, with 19 bases in between. CDR3 DNA: TGTGCCAGCAGAGTGACCGGGACGTTATGGGAGCAGTACTTC. This sequence encodes CASRVTGTLWEQYF.

As concerns this clone: Additional DNA sequences in this sample encode the identical CDR3. The chain uses TRBV5-1 and TRBJ1-4; D is perhaps TRBD1 (5 bases). The ends were cut back, 1 base at V and 6 bases at J, with 13 bases in the middle. The germline CDR1 and CDR2 sequences are SGHRS and YFSETQ. The CDR3 consists of 15 residues. As DNA, the CDR3 is TGCGCCAGCAGCTTGACGGGCGGGGGTGATGAAAAACTGTTTTTT. It encodes CASSLTGGGDEKLFF.

V is TRBV27 and J is TRBJ2-5, with 8 bases lining up with TRBD1. V was clipped by 2 bases and J by 5 bases; unmatched bases: 10. This CDR3 comprises 16 residues. Germline V CDR1 and CDR2: MNHEY, SMNVEV (reference sequence). The CDR3 DNA reads as TGTGCCAGCAGTTTAAGTAGGGCAGGGGGCCATGAGACCCAGTACTTC. Amino acids: CASSLSRAGGHETQYF.